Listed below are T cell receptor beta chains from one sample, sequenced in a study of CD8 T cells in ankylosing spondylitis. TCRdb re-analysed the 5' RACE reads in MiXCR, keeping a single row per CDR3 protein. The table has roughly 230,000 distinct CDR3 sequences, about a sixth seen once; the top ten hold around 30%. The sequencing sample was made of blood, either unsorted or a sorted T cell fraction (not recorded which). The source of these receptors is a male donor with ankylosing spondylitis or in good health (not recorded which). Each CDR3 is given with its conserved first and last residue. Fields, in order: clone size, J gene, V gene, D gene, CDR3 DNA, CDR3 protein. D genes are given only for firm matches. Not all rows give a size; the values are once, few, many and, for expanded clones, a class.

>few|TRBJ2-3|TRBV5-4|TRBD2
TGTGCCAGCAGCTTGGGACTAGCGCACTACACAGATACGCAGTATTTT
CASSLGLAHYTDTQYF
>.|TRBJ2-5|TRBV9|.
TGTGCCAGTCAGGGCGTCCAAGAGACCCAGTACTTC
CASQGVQETQYF
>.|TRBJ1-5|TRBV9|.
TGTGCCAGCAGCGTGGACGGCTCGGGACAGCCCCAGCATTTT
CASSVDGSGQPQHF
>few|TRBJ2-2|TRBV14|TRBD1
TGTGCCAGCAGCCAAGAGGACAGGGACAGGACCGGGGAGCTGTTTTTT
CASSQEDRDRTGELFF
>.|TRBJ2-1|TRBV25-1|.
TGTGCCACCGACCCAGTAGGGGACCGGGGCAATGAGCAGTTCTTC
CATDPVGDRGNEQFF
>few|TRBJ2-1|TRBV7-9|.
TGTGCCAGCAGCCCTAGCCAAACTAGCTTTTATCTCGAGCAGTTCTTC
CASSPSQTSFYLEQFF
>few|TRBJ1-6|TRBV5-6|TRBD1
TGTGCCAGCAGCTTGGAATTTTCGAGGACAGGGAGGTCACCCCTCCACTTT
CASSLEFSRTGRSPLHF
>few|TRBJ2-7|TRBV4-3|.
TGCGCCAGCAGCCAAGATTTTACCTGGGACTACGAGCAGTACTTC
CASSQDFTWDYEQYF
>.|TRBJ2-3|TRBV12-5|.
TGTGCTAGTGCATTCGACGGAACTAGCACAGATACGCAGTATTTT
CASAFDGTSTDTQYF
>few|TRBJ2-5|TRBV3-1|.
TGTGCCAGCAGCCAAGCATACGTTGGGGGAGCGATGAGAGAGACCCAGTACTTC
CASSQAYVGGAMRETQYF
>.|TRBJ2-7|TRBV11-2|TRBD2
TGTGCCAGCAGCTTCCCCGGGGGGACTACCACCTACGAGCAGTACTTC
CASSFPGGTTTYEQYF
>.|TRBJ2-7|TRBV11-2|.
TGTGCCAGCAGCTATGGGAGCGTAGACGCCTCCTACGAGCAGTACTTC
CASSYGSVDASYEQYF
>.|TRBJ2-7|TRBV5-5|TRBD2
TGTGCCAGCAGAATTAGCGGGATGTACGAGCAGTACTTC
CASRISGMYEQYF
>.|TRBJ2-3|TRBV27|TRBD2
TGTGCCAGCAGTTCCGCCGGGAGGGGGGGGCGAGATACGCAGTATTTT
CASSSAGRGGRDTQYF
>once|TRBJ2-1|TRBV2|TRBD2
TGTGCCAGCAGGGAAGGACTAGCGGGGGTAAATGAGCAGTTCTTC
CASREGLAGVNEQFF
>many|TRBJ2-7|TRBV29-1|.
TGCAGCGTTGACGAGGGGAAATTCACCTACGAGCAGTACTTC
CSVDEGKFTYEQYF
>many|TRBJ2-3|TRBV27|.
TGTGCCAGCAGTCAGCCCTACATGGACGGGGGCAGTCTTAGCACAGATACGCAGTATTTT
CASSQPYMDGGSLSTDTQYF
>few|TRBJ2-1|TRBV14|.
TGTGCCAGCAGCCAGCTATACCGGGACCCCCCTGATGAGCAGTTCTTC
CASSQLYRDPPDEQFF
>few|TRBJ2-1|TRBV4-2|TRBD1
TGTGCCAGCAGCCGAAATCCGGGACAGGGTGGTGAGCAGTTCTTC
CASSRNPGQGGEQFF
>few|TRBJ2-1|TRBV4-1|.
TGCGCCAGCAGCCACGGGGTAAGGGGTTTCGAGCAGTTCTTC
CASSHGVRGFEQFF
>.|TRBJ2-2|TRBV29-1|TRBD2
TGCAGCGTTCAGACTAGCGGGAGGGAGAACACCGGGGAGCTGTTTTTT
CSVQTSGRENTGELFF
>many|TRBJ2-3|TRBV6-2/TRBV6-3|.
TGTGCCAGCAGCGCCCGGGACGAGGTAGATACGCAGTATTTT
CASSARDEVDTQYF
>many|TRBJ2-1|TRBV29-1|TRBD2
TGCAGCGTTTTGGGACTAGCCCAGAGGGTAGACAATGAGCAGTTCTTC
CSVLGLAQRVDNEQFF
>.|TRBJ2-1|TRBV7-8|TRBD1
TGTGCCAGCAGCACCCGGGACAGTTACAATGAGCAGTTCTTC
CASSTRDSYNEQFF
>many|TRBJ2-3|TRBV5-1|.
TGCGCCAGCACATCGGACAGTCAGACGCAGTATTTT
CASTSDSQTQYF
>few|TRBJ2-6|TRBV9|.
TGTGCCAGCAGCGTATCGGGGGCTGGGGCCAACGTCCTGACTTTC
CASSVSGAGANVLTF
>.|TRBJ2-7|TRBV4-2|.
TGTGCCAGCAGCCAAGGCGGGACACCCTCCTACGAGCAGTACTTC
CASSQGGTPSYEQYF
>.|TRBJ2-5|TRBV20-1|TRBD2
TGCAGTCCTAAAGCGGGAGTCCTTCGAGAGACCCAGTACTTC
CSPKAGVLRETQYF
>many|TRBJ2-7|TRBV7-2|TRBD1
TGTGCCAGCAGCCCCTGGGACAGCATCTCCTACGAGCAGTACTTC
CASSPWDSISYEQYF
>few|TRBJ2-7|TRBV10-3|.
TGTGCCATCAGTGAGGCAACAGGGATTTACGAGCAGTACTTC
CAISEATGIYEQYF
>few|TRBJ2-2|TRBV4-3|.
TGCGCCAGCAGCCAATACGGGGGCACCGGGGAGCTGTTTTTT
CASSQYGGTGELFF
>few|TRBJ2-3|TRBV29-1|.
TGCAGCGTTGAACCTTATGGCACAGATACGCAGTATTTT
CSVEPYGTDTQYF
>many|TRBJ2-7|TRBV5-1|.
TGCGCCAGCAGCCAGGGGTTTGTGGTTTTCGAGCAGTACTTC
CASSQGFVVFEQYF
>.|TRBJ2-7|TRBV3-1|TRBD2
TGTGCCAGCAGCCAAGACCCGGGACTAGCGGAGGAGCAGTACTTC
CASSQDPGLAEEQYF
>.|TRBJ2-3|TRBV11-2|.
TGTGCCAGCACCGGCTGGGGGGACACAGATACGCAGTATTTT
CASTGWGDTDTQYF
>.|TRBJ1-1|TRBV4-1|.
TGCGCCAGCAGCCAAGATTGGGGTACTGAAGCTTTCTTT
CASSQDWGTEAFF
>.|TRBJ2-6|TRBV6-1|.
TGTGCCAGCAGACAGGGAAGCGGGGCCAACGTCCTGACTTTC
CASRQGSGANVLTF
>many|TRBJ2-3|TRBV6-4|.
TGTGCCAGCAGTGACTCGTCGGGAGGCACAGATACGCAGTATTTT
CASSDSSGGTDTQYF
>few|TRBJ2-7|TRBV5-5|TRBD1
TGTGCCAGCAGCGGATGGACAGGGGGGTACGAGCAGTACTTC
CASSGWTGGYEQYF
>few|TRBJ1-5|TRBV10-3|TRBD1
TGTGCCCGAGGCCCCCGGGACAGGGATAAATATAGCAATCAGCCCCAGCATTTT
CARGPRDRDKYSNQPQHF
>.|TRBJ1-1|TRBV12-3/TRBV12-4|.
TGTGCCAGCAGTTTAAACGTAAACACTGAAGCTTTCTTT
CASSLNVNTEAFF
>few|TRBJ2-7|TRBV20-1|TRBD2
TGCAGTGCTAGTAGCGGGGACCTCTCCCACGAGCAGTACTTC
CSASSGDLSHEQYF
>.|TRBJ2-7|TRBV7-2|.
TGTGCCAGCAGCCCGGGTGGGGTACAGACCCTCTACGAGCAGTACTTC
CASSPGGVQTLYEQYF
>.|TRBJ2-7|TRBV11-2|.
TGTGCCAGCAGCTCTCAATGGGTGCCAGCCTACGAGCAGTACTTC
CASSSQWVPAYEQYF
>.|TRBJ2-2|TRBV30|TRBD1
TGTGCCTGTAGGACAGGGGACACCGGGGAGCTGTTTTTT
CACRTGDTGELFF
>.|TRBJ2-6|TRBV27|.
TGTGCCAGCAGTTCCCGACAGGGCACGGACGGGACTGCTCCGCTTGGGGCCAACGTCCTGACTTTC
CASSSRQGTDGTAPLGANVLTF
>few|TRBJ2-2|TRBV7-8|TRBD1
TGTGCCAGCAGGCCCGGGACAGGGGGGACCGGGGAGCTGTTTTTT
CASRPGTGGTGELFF
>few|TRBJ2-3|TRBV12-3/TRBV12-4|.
TGTGCCAGCAGTTTGCGGCTAGCGGAGGGGGGCACAGATACGCAGTATTTT
CASSLRLAEGGTDTQYF
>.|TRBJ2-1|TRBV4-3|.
TGCGCCAGCAGCTTATGGAGGGCCGATGGCAATGAGCAGTTCTTC
CASSLWRADGNEQFF
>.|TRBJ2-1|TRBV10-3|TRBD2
TGTGCCACCAAGGGACTAGCGGGAACCTACAATGAGCAGTTCTTC
CATKGLAGTYNEQFF